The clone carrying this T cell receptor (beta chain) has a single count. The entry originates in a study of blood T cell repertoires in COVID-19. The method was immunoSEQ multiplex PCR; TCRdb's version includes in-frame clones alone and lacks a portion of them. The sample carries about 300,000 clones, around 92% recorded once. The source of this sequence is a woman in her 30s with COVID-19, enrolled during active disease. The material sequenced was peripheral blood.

The CDR3 DNA follows: TGTGCCAGCAGCTTAACTTCCGCGGACATTCAGTACTTC. Its translation is CASSLTSADIQYF. The chain is built from TRBV7-3 and TRBJ2-4; D is unresolved. The germline gives CDR1 SGHTA, CDR2 FQGTGA. The CDR3 length is 13 residues. V gave up 0 bases and J gave up 8 bases, with 8 bases separating them.